Listed below are T cell receptor beta chains from one sample, sequenced in a study of blood T cells in healthy people across ages. TCRdb fed the 5' RACE reads into MiXCR, producing one record per CDR3 protein. The sample includes about 1.4 million distinct CDR3 sequences, around 55% of them seen just once. Specimen: blood. These TCRs come from a young man in good health. The conserved cysteine and the conserved F or W are not part of the CDR3 here. A D gene is named only where the DNA matches it firmly. The listing skips clone size in some rows; elsewhere it reads once, few, many or a size class.

V	size	length	D	J	CDR3
TRBV7-9	few	11	.	TRBJ2-1	ASSSQINNEQF
TRBV12-3/TRBV12-4	.	11	TRBD2	TRBJ2-7	ASTSGRAFGQY
TRBV6-6	.	11	TRBD1	TRBJ1-2	ASQDRSNYGYT
TRBV6-2/TRBV6-3	.	13	.	TRBJ2-3	AGAEGQSGADTQY
TRBV7-9	.	11	.	TRBJ2-7	ASSRTTDYEQY
TRBV7-2	.	13	.	TRBJ2-1	ASSSPGRQLGERF
TRBV28	few	17	TRBD2	TRBJ2-3	ASSFRAGGLEGPADTQY
TRBV6-5	once	12	.	.	ASTAGYPSYEQY
TRBV20-1	.	11	.	TRBJ2-3	SARGYSSDTQY
TRBV27	.	12	TRBD1	TRBJ2-7	ASRRTGIRYEQY
TRBV29-1	many	11	.	TRBJ2-6	SVDSSGANVLT